The present entry profiles one T cell receptor beta chain with its context. Amplification used 60 Vbeta primers and 13 Jbeta primers. This table comes from immunoSEQ multiplex PCR, and its TCRdb copy is limited to in-frame clones, with some not included. The sample yields some 79,000 clones, roughly 61% seen once. The CDR3 loop spans 15 amino acids. Germline V lookup: CDR1 SGDLS, CDR2 YYNGEE. The V end was cut by 3 bases, the J end by 3 bases, with 16 bases between. The sample comes from a study of cytomegalovirus exposure and HLA in healthy donors. The specimen was PBMCs. This receptor was obtained from a woman in her 40s in good health and CMV-seropositive. This chain connects TRBV9 to TRBJ2-7, with D perhaps TRBD2 (6 bases). CDR3 residues: CASSAGSGDIYEQYF. In DNA form, the CDR3 reads TGTGCCAGCAGCGCCGGGAGCGGTGATATCTACGAGCAGTACTTC.